This T cell receptor beta chain was recovered during a study of Ad26.COV2.S vaccination and SARS-CoV-2 variants. The V gene's germline CDR1 is SGDLS and CDR2 YYNGEE. V was shortened by 3 bases and J by 0 bases, with 14 bases between the two germline ends. CDR3 length: 16 amino acids. With respect to this clone: No antigen is known for it.

The study's findings and limits: Spike-specific TCR breadth was greater in vaccine than placebo recipients.

Assay used: immunoSEQ multiplex PCR; TCRdb lists only in-frame clones, some missing. The data show about 350,000 clones, roughly nine tenths seen once. The TCR comes from a human donor who had recovered from COVID-19. The specimen comprised peripheral blood, sampled after recovery from COVID-19. V and J are TRBV9 and TRBJ2-3, with TRBD2 as a possible D gene (5 bases). The CDR3 DNA reads TGTGCCAGCAGCGCGAGACTATTAACTAGCACAGATACGCAGTATTTT. It yields the protein CASSARLLTSTDTQYF.